The next 27 T cell receptor beta chains were all read from a single sample in a study of shared clonotypes between healthy human individuals. The method was immunoSEQ multiplex PCR; TCRdb's version includes in-frame clones alone and lacks a portion of them. This sample carries over a million clones, around 98% of them seen once, and the ten largest clones take about 0.45%. The sample taken for sequencing was naive CD4+ T cells sorted from blood. Indicated subset: CD45RA+ positively selected. The receptor source for this set is a man aged 25 to 40 in good health.

The J gene is TRBJ2-7, the V gene TRBV28, with D unclear. This CDR3 has 13 residues. Deletions cut 5 bases from V and 7 bases from J, with 15 bases between. From germline, CDR1 is MDHEN and CDR2 SYDVKM. In DNA form, the CDR3 reads TGTGCCAGCAGTCCTCAACTTGATGGGGAGCAGTACTTC. It encodes CASSPQLDGEQYF.

Regarding this clone: The sample carries other DNA sequences with the same CDR3. The CDR3 bases are TGTGCCAGCAGCGTAGAAGCTAGCGGGTACAATGAGCAGTTCTTC. Encoded protein: CASSVEASGYNEQFF. The chain employs TRBV9 and TRBJ2-1; 8 bases agree with TRBD2. Losses at the gene ends were 0 bases for V and 4 bases for J; bases not matched to a gene: 3. The CDR3 is made up of 15 amino acids. CDR1 is SGDLS and CDR2 is YYNGEE in the germline V gene. The whole variable domain, filled in from reference TRBV9 and TRBJ2-1, reads DSGVTQTPKHLITATGQRVTLRCSPRSGDLSVYWYQQSLDQGLQFLIQYYNGEERAKGNILERFSAQQFPDLHSELNLSSLELGDSALYFCASSVEASGYNEQFFGPGTRLTVL.

The CDR3 here is CASSKEGKEIRTKSSYEQYF. The CDR3 DNA sequence: TGTGCCAGCAGCAAAGAAGGAAAGGAGATCAGAACCAAAAGCTCCTACGAGCAGTACTTC. This chain links TRBV21-1 with TRBJ2-7; the D call of TRBD2 is as the table states it, not checked on the DNA. TRBV21-1 is tagged as a pseudogene. This CDR3 has 20 residues.

Details on this clone: Additional DNA sequences in this sample encode the identical CDR3. This chain joins TRBV7-2 and TRBJ2-7, with 9 bases aligning to TRBD1. Losses at the gene ends were 1 base for V and 1 base for J; bases not matched to a gene: 2. The CDR3 has 15 residues. Germline V gene data show CDR1 as SGHTA and CDR2 as FQGNSA. The CDR3 DNA reads TGTGCCAGCAGCTTAGTTGGGACAGGGTCCTACGAGCAGTACTTC. It specifies CASSLVGTGSYEQYF.

The chain couples TRBV7-9 to TRBJ2-7; D may be TRBD1 or TRBD2 (5 bases each). V lost 0 bases and J lost 7, with 10 bases in between. The CDR3 sequence is 13 residues long. Per germline, CDR1 SEHNR and CDR2 FQNEAQ (reference sequence). CDR3 sequence reads: CASSLAGVREQYF. For the CDR3, the DNA is TGTGCCAGCAGCTTAGCGGGGGTAAGGGAGCAGTACTTC.

This clone was observed once. The rearrangement uses TRBV19 and TRBJ2-7; maybe TRBD1 (5 bases). CDR3 length: 15 amino acids. Germline values: CDR1 LNHDA, CDR2 SQIVND (reference sequence). Trimming cost V 5 bases and J 0 bases, with 14 bases left between them. CDR3 sequence (DNA): TGTGCCAGTAGTCCCAACTGGGGCAGCTCCTACGAGCAGTACTTC. Translated: CASSPNWGSSYEQYF.

This clone was picked up one time. The chain is built from TRBV7-9 and TRBJ1-5; a possible D gene is TRBD1 (6 bases). The germline gives CDR1 SEHNR, CDR2 FQNEAQ (reference sequence). V was clipped by 4 bases and J by 3 bases, with 13 bases between them. This CDR3 spans 15 amino acids. The CDR3 region is CASSSDDRYNQPQHF. The CDR3 DNA sequence: TGTGCCAGCAGCTCGGACGACAGGTACAATCAGCCCCAGCATTTT. The variable domain in full, completed from reference TRBV7-9 and TRBJ1-5, reads DTGVSQNPRHKITKRGQNVTFRCDPISEHNRLYWYRQTLGQGPEFLTYFQNEAQLEKSRLLSDRFSAERPKGSFSTLEIQRTEQGDSAMYLCASSSDDRYNQPQHFGDGTRLSIL.

The V and J genes are TRBV6-5 and TRBJ2-7, with D maybe TRBD1 (5 bases). This CDR3 spans 14 amino acids. The germline gives CDR1 MNHEY, CDR2 SVGAGI. The ends were cut back, 0 bases at V and 4 bases at J, with 10 bases in the middle. Here the CDR3 DNA reads TGTGCCAGCAGTTACTCCCCCAGGGTATACGAGCAGTACTTC. As protein: CASSYSPRVYEQYF.

The count of this clone is one. This CDR3 is CASSNRFYEQYF. Here the CDR3 DNA reads TGTGCCAGTAGTAACAGATTCTACGAGCAGTACTTC. The chain uses TRBV19 and TRBJ2-7; D gene unclear. CDR1 and CDR2 from the germline V gene are LNHDA and SQIVND (reference sequence). The CDR3 consists of 12 residues. V lost 4 bases and J 3 bases, leaving 7 bases between the germline ends. Variable domain in full (rest from reference TRBV19 and TRBJ2-7): DGGITQSPKYLFRKEGQNVTLSCEQNLNHDAMYWYRQDPGQGLRLIYYSQIVNDFQKGDIAEGYSVSREKKESFPLTVTSAQKNPTAFYLCASSNRFYEQYFGPGTRLTVT.

The chain employs TRBV5-1 and TRBJ2-3; unclear D gene. CDR1 SGHRS and CDR2 YFSETQ come from the germline V gene. V was trimmed by 5 bases and J by 3 bases, leaving 13 bases between them. This CDR3 has 14 residues. CDR3 in DNA: TGCGCCAGCAGTCGGTATGGGCCGACAGATACGCAGTATTTT. Protein: CASSRYGPTDTQYF.

V usage is TRBV7-6 and J usage is TRBJ2-5; 8 bases line up with TRBD2. Germline CDR1 reads SGHVS; CDR2 reads FNYEAQ. CDR3 length: 15 residues. Trimming at V came to 6 bases and at J to 5 bases, leaving 11 bases not matched to a gene. CDR3 sequence reads: CASSRTPSGSETQYF. Written as DNA, the CDR3 is TGTGCCAGCAGTCGAACCCCCAGCGGGAGTGAGACCCAGTACTTC.

This chain uses TRBV18 with TRBJ1-1; 8 bases line up with TRBD1. CDR3 length: 16 amino acids. V was pared by 4 bases and J by 4 bases, with 11 bases of the junction left unmatched. The germline CDR1 and CDR2 sequences are KGHSH and LQKENI. The CDR3 is CASSRGQGKLFTEAFF. The CDR3 DNA reads TGTGCCAGCTCACGCGGACAGGGAAAATTGTTCACTGAAGCTTTCTTT.

The rearrangement links TRBV11-2 to TRBJ2-1, with TRBD2 matching 11 bases. With V trimmed by 1 base and J by 7 bases, 9 bases remained unmatched. CDR3 length: 17 residues. CDR1 is SGHAT and CDR2 is FQNNGV in the germline V gene. The CDR3 loop is CASSLVVTSGSSNEQFF. The CDR3 DNA sequence: TGTGCCAGCAGCTTAGTCGTTACTAGCGGGAGTTCGAATGAGCAGTTCTTC.

The rearrangement joins TRBV25-1 to TRBJ2-5; 11 nucleotides align to TRBD2. The CDR3 totals 17 residues. The V gene's germline CDR1 is MGHDK and CDR2 SYGVNS. The V segment lost 3 bases and the J segment 4 bases; nucleotides outside the gene matches: 10. CDR3 sequence (DNA): TGTGCCAGCAGTGACGCTAGCGGGAGGACCTTAGGAGAGACCCAGTACTTC. Residues: CASSDASGRTLGETQYF. The whole variable domain, remainder taken from reference TRBV25-1 and TRBJ2-5, is EADIYQTPRYLVIGTGKKITLECSQTMGHDKMYWYQQDPGMELHLIHYSYGVNSTEKGDLSSESTVSRIRTEHFPLTLESARPSHTSQYLCASSDASGRTLGETQYFGPGTRLLVL.

The chain joins TRBV29-1 to TRBJ2-1, with TRBD2 identical over 7 bases. CDR1 and CDR2 from the germline V gene are SQVTM and ANQGSEA. V lost 8 bases and J lost 6; bases outside the gene matches: 13. This CDR3 has 14 amino acids. CDR3 sequence: CSLVGTTLLNEQFF. As DNA, the CDR3 is TGCAGCCTCGTCGGGACTACCTTACTCAATGAGCAGTTCTTC.

The genes are TRBV6-1 and TRBJ1-2; TRBD1 is a possible D gene (6 bases). The germline V gene encodes CDR1 MNHNS and CDR2 SASEGT. The CDR3 totals 13 residues. The CDR3 protein is CASETGGDYGYTF. The CDR3 coding sequence is TGTGCTTCCGAGACAGGAGGAGACTATGGCTACACCTTC.

The V and J genes are TRBV25-1 and TRBJ2-7; TRBD1 might be the D (6 bases). The ends were cut back, 4 bases at V and 1 base at J, with 11 bases in the middle. Germline CDR1 reads MGHDK; CDR2 reads SYGVNS. This CDR3 has 14 residues. CDR3 protein: CASSGQGLSYEQYF. The CDR3 region has the DNA TGTGCCAGCAGTGGGCAGGGGTTGTCCTACGAGCAGTACTTC.

The gene calls are TRBV29-1 and TRBJ2-1; 8 bases are a match to TRBD1. The CDR3 length is 12 residues. J gave up 10 bases and V 3 bases, and 5 bases lay outside the gene matches. Germline CDR1 SQVTM, CDR2 ANQGSEA. The CDR3 region is CSVDRGQGEQFF. In DNA, the CDR3 is TGCAGCGTTGACAGAGGACAGGGCGAGCAGTTCTTC.

The V call is TRBV5-1, the J call TRBJ2-5; TRBD1 aligns across 12 bases. Trimming took 4 bases from V and 5 from J; bases not matched to a gene: 12. Germline V gene lookup returns CDR1 SGHRS and CDR2 YFSETQ. The length of the CDR3 is 17 residues. CDR3 DNA: TGCGCCAGCAGCATAGTCCCGGGACAGGGGGCTGGGGAGACCCAGTACTTC. The encoded protein is CASSIVPGQGAGETQYF. Full variable domain (rest looked up from reference TRBV5-1 and TRBJ2-5): KAGVTQTPRYLIKTRGQQVTLSCSPISGHRSVSWYQQTPGQGLQFLFEYFSETQRNKGNFPGRFSGRQFSNSRSEMNVSTLELGDSALYLCASSIVPGQGAGETQYFGPGTRLLVL.

The gene calls are TRBV5-4 and TRBJ2-3; 7 bases are a match to TRBD2. V shed 2 bases, J shed 3 bases, and the junction held 6 bases outside the gene matches. The germline V gene has CDR1 SGHNT and CDR2 YYREEE (reference sequence). The CDR3 length is 15 residues. Here the CDR3 reads CASSLGSGGTDTQYF. The CDR3 DNA sequence: TGTGCCAGCAGCTTAGGATCGGGAGGTACAGATACGCAGTATTTT.

Turning to this clone: At the DNA level, this CDR3 is encoded by other sequences in the same sample as well. The chain links TRBV28 to TRBJ2-3; D is unclear. Germline CDR1 MDHEN, CDR2 SYDVKM. V was trimmed by 0 bases and J by 6 bases, leaving 4 bases between them. The CDR3 has 12 amino acids. Here the CDR3 DNA reads TGTGCCAGCAGTTTATGGCGGGATACGCAGTATTTT. Its translation: CASSLWRDTQYF.

The chain joins TRBV19 to TRBJ1-3; D is unclear. Germline V CDR1 and CDR2: LNHDA, SQIVND (reference sequence). V was shortened by 6 bases and J by 0 bases, with 9 bases between the two germline ends. CDR3 length: 14 residues. The CDR3 DNA reads as TGTGCCAGTAGAAGAGTTCACTCTGGAAACACCATATATTTT. Residues: CASRRVHSGNTIYF.

The gene calls are TRBV11-2 and TRBJ2-1; 9 bases match TRBD2. V dropped 1 base and J dropped 6; count of bases not matched to a gene: 4. Germline V gives CDR1 SGHAT, CDR2 FQNNGV. CDR3 length: 15 amino acids. CDR3 region: CASSLGTSESNEQFF. The CDR3 nucleotides are TGTGCCAGCAGCTTAGGGACTAGCGAGAGCAATGAGCAGTTCTTC.

This clone was detected only once. J is TRBJ2-7 and V is TRBV5-1; 7 nucleotides line up with TRBD1. CDR1 and CDR2 (germline): SGHRS, YFSETQ. Losses at the gene ends were 5 bases for V and 1 base for J; bases not matched to a gene: 6. The CDR3 runs 14 residues. The CDR3 bases are TGCGCCAGCAGGAATGACAGGGTTTCCTACGAGCAGTACTTC. Protein sequence: CASRNDRVSYEQYF.

DNA for the CDR3: TGTGCCAGCAGCTTCCTCGGGACAGGGGGCAAAAACATTCAGTACTTC. Translating it yields CASSFLGTGGKNIQYF. The rearrangement links TRBV5-5 to TRBJ2-4, with 11 bases that match TRBD1. This CDR3 is built from 16 residues. The junction had 4 bases not matched to a gene; V was cut back by 2 bases and J by 3 bases. In germline, CDR1 is SGHKS, CDR2 YYEKEE (reference sequence).

V gene TRBV9 combines with J gene TRBJ2-1; D remains unclear. This CDR3 comprises 14 residues. In germline, CDR1 is SGDLS, CDR2 YYNGEE. V lost 1 base, J lost 8 bases, and 13 bases lay in between. The CDR3 is CASSVLGDRDEQFF. DNA of the CDR3: TGTGCCAGCAGCGTACTTGGGGATAGGGATGAGCAGTTCTTC.

V and J are TRBV21-1 and TRBJ2-3. TRBV21-1 is given as a pseudogene. The CDR3 length is 15 residues. This CDR3 reads CASSKSPRGRDTQYF. DNA of the CDR3: TGTGCCAGCAGCAAAAGCCCGAGGGGACGAGATACGCAGTATTTT.